A single sample is the source of the 25 T cell receptor beta chains below, sequenced in a study of T cell repertoires in cytomegalovirus infection. TCRdb re-called the reads through MiXCR, storing one row per CDR3 protein. The data show around 290,000 distinct CDR3 sequences, about 25% seen once. The sequencing sample was made of PBMCs. The receptors shown here come from a human donor in good health (CMV status not recorded). Some clones in this sample may be carry-over from other donors' samples.

The chain uses TRBV29-1 and TRBJ1-4; 7 nucleotides align to TRBD1. The CDR3 is made up of 14 amino acids. From germline, CDR1 is SQVTM and CDR2 ANQGSEA. J lost 5 bases, V lost 4 bases, and 7 bases had no gene match. The CDR3 sequence is CSVGKGARNEKLFF. The CDR3 coding sequence is TGCAGCGTTGGCAAGGGGGCCAGAAATGAAAAACTGTTTTTT.

This chain joins TRBV5-4 and TRBJ2-3; unclear D gene. The CDR3 is 13 amino acids. Trimming took off 5 bases at V and 11 bases at J, with 18 bases between the two ends. The germline V gene encodes CDR1 SGHNT and CDR2 YYREEE (reference sequence). In DNA form, the CDR3 reads TGTGCCAGCAGGGAAGCTACTACGCCTGAGCAGTATTTT. It translates to CASREATTPEQYF.

This clonotype was observed a few times. This chain joins TRBV18 and TRBJ1-1; TRBD1 matches at 7 bases. This CDR3 spans 16 amino acids. Trimming at V came to 1 base and at J to 1 base, leaving 6 bases not matched to a gene. CDR1 KGHSH and CDR2 LQKENI come from the germline V gene. CDR3 DNA sequence: TGTGCCAGCTCACCACAACAGGGGCGAGGGAACACTGAAGCTTTCTTT. Translating it yields CASSPQQGRGNTEAFF.

The chain uses TRBV6-2 or TRBV6-3 and TRBJ2-5; D not certain. The length of the CDR3 is 16 residues. Germline-derived CDR1 and CDR2 are MNHEY and SVGEGT. Trimming removed 5 bases from V and 2 bases from J, with 18 bases in between. This CDR3 reads CASSPRAFPTQETQYF. The DNA of the CDR3 is TGTGCCAGCAGTCCACGCGCTTTTCCGACGCAAGAGACCCAGTACTTC.

This clonotype was seen once. The rearrangement links TRBV3-1 to TRBJ1-4; the D gene is possibly TRBD1 (6 bases). Trimming stripped 5 bases from V and 7 bases from J, with 14 bases between. The CDR3 has 14 residues. Germline V lookup: CDR1 LGHDT, CDR2 YNNKEL (reference sequence). As DNA, the CDR3 is TGTGCCAGCAGCGGACCCCGGGACATTGAAAAACTGTTTTTT. It codes for CASSGPRDIEKLFF.

Ten or more counts support this clonotype. This chain links TRBV7-2 with TRBJ2-2; D is unclear. The CDR3 runs to 13 residues. Between the trimmed V and J ends, which lost 4 bases and 7 bases, there was a span of 10 bases. Per the germline V gene, CDR1 is SGHTA and CDR2 is FQGNSA. The CDR3 bases are TGTGCCAGCAGCTCCTTAGTGAACGGGGAGCTGTTTTTT. Its protein product is CASSSLVNGELFF.

This clonotype occurred a few times. The J gene is TRBJ2-7, the V gene TRBV28; TRBD1 is a possible D gene (5 bases). V was trimmed by 8 bases and J by 5 bases, leaving 10 bases between them. Germline CDR1 MDHEN, CDR2 SYDVKM. The CDR3 has 11 residues. For the CDR3, the DNA is TGTGCCAGCTTGACAGTCAACGAGCAGTACTTC. Amino acid sequence: CASLTVNEQYF.

This clonotype was counted at least ten times. This chain joins TRBV7-3 and TRBJ2-5, with 12 nucleotides matching TRBD2. Germline lookup yields CDR1 SGHTA and CDR2 FQGTGA. V dropped 4 bases and J dropped 5; count of bases not matched to a gene: 5. The CDR3 has 15 amino acids. The CDR3 loop reads CASSSGLAGYETQYF. The DNA of the CDR3 is TGTGCCAGCAGCTCAGGACTAGCGGGATATGAGACCCAGTACTTC.

In this sample, this clonotype turned up a few times. The chain combines TRBV19 with TRBJ2-1, with no clear D. The CDR3 is 13 amino acids. The ends were cut back, 2 bases at V and 15 bases at J, with 17 bases in the middle. Germline CDR1 and CDR2: LNHDA and SQIVND (reference sequence). CDR3 sequence (DNA): TGTGCCAGTAGTATATTCGGGCGGAGAACGCCGTTCTTC. Encoded protein: CASSIFGRRTPFF. The variable domain in full, completed from reference TRBV19 and TRBJ2-1, reads DGGITQSPKYLFRKEGQNVTLSCEQNLNHDAMYWYRQDPGQGLRLIYYSQIVNDFQKGDIAEGYSVSREKKESFPLTVTSAQKNPTAFYLCASSIFGRRTPFFGPGTRLTVL.

This clonotype was counted a few times. This chain joins TRBV28 and TRBJ1-5, with TRBD1 matching 12 bases. This CDR3 is built from 17 residues. V lost 5 bases, J lost 2 bases, and 7 bases stayed unmatched. Per the germline V gene, CDR1 is MDHEN and CDR2 is SYDVKM. The CDR3 DNA is TGTGCCAGCAGTCCATCGGGACAGGGGGCTGGCAATCAGCCCCAGCATTTT. Residues: CASSPSGQGAGNQPQHF.

The chain couples TRBV2 to TRBJ1-1, with 7 bases matching TRBD1. Germline assignment: CDR1 SNHLY and CDR2 FYNNEI. CDR3 size: 13 residues. V shed 6 bases, J shed 4 bases, and the junction held 5 bases outside the gene matches. CDR3 sequence reads: CASRRGQATEAFF. The DNA of the CDR3 is TGTGCCAGCAGGAGAGGACAGGCCACTGAAGCTTTCTTT.

The V gene is TRBV28, the J gene TRBJ1-1; weak D call: TRBD1 (6 bases). Germline CDR1 MDHEN, CDR2 SYDVKM. This CDR3 has 14 amino acids. V was pared by 8 bases and J by 5 bases, with 18 bases between. CDR3: CASRTPGAGTEAFF. The DNA of the CDR3 is TGTGCCAGCCGAACCCCAGGGGCCGGGACTGAAGCTTTCTTT.

V and J are TRBV4-1 and TRBJ2-1; no clear D. The germline V gene encodes CDR1 MGHRA and CDR2 YSYEKL. This CDR3 comprises 15 residues. The V end was cut by 0 bases, the J end by 0 bases, with 6 bases between. CDR3 region: CASSQEGRSYNEQFF. The CDR3 DNA follows: TGCGCCAGCAGCCAAGAAGGGCGCTCCTACAATGAGCAGTTCTTC.

The chain carries TRBV4-3 and TRBJ2-7; D remains unclear. Trimming took 0 bases from V and 0 from J, leaving 12 bases between them. CDR1 and CDR2 (germline): LGHNA, YSLEER. CDR3 length: 16 residues. CDR3 nucleotide sequence: TGCGCCAGCAGCCAAGATGTGGCGACAAACTCCTACGAGCAGTACTTC. It encodes CASSQDVATNSYEQYF.

In this sample, this clonotype turned up many times. The chain has TRBV7-2 and TRBJ2-1; 11 bases agree with TRBD2. The CDR3 is 16 amino acids. Germline V CDR1 and CDR2: SGHTA, FQGNSA. V trimming: 10 bases; J trimming: 4 bases; junction bases outside the gene matches: 12. The CDR3 spells CANTPLTSGMYNEQFF. CDR3 nucleotide sequence: TGTGCCAACACACCATTGACTAGCGGGATGTACAATGAGCAGTTCTTC.

The chain couples TRBV5-1 to TRBJ1-1, with TRBD1 identical over 7 bases. The CDR3 spans 17 residues. V lost 3 bases to trimming and J lost 0 bases; unmatched junction nucleotides: 11. Per germline, CDR1 SGHRS and CDR2 YFSETQ. CDR3 residues: CASSWSPTGTVNTEAFF. The DNA of the CDR3 is TGCGCCAGCAGCTGGAGTCCCACCGGGACAGTGAACACTGAAGCTTTCTTT.

This clonotype was recorded at least ten times. V and J are TRBV7-2 and TRBJ2-7, with 8 nucleotides matching TRBD2. V lost 0 bases, J lost 1 base, and 2 bases stayed unmatched. The length of the CDR3 is 15 residues. Germline assignment: CDR1 SGHTA and CDR2 FQGNSA. The CDR3 spells CASSLAASGSYEQYF. The DNA for the CDR3 is TGTGCCAGCAGCTTAGCGGCTAGCGGGTCCTACGAGCAGTACTTC.

The V gene is TRBV4-1, the J gene TRBJ2-5, with D perhaps given as TRBD1 or TRBD2 (7 bases each). CDR1 MGHRA and CDR2 YSYEKL come from the germline V gene. Between the trimmed V and J ends, which lost 2 bases and 2 bases, there was a span of 12 bases. CDR3 size: 15 residues. The CDR3 DNA is TGCGCCAGCAGCCAACCGGGGGGACAGCAAGAGACCCAGTACTTC. It encodes CASSQPGGQQETQYF.

To note about this clonotype: Because the CDR3 is missing its conserved closing phenylalanine or tryptophan, this is likely a read error. Because the CDR3's place on the DNA is in doubt, the DNA is left out and the CDR3 is given as listed by TCRdb. The rearrangement links TRBV2 to TRBJ2-3; TRBD1, the D gene given by the table, was not confirmed from the DNA. In germline, CDR1 is SNHLY, CDR2 FYNNEI. The CDR3 is 10 amino acids in total, end residues counted. The CDR3 protein is CATNGDGFRV.

The chain combines TRBV6-2 or TRBV6-3 with TRBJ2-1; D perhaps matches TRBD2 (7 bases). The CDR3 covers 18 residues. V gave up 0 bases and J gave up 2 bases, with 17 bases separating them. Germline loops: CDR1 MNHEY, CDR2 SVGEGT. The CDR3 reads CASSYSTGSGPAYNEQFF. In nucleotides, the CDR3 is TGTGCCAGCAGTTACTCGACAGGTAGCGGGCCAGCCTACAATGAGCAGTTCTTC.

There are a few counts of this clonotype. The V gene is TRBV7-9, the J gene TRBJ2-1, with D hard to call. V shed 5 bases and J shed 12 bases, with 11 bases lying between them. Germline CDR1 is SEHNR and CDR2 is FQNEAQ (reference sequence). The CDR3 contains 11 residues. The CDR3 DNA follows: TGTGCCAGCAGCCCTCAGATGGGGCAGTTCTTC. This sequence encodes CASSPQMGQFF.

This clonotype was found many times. The V and J genes are TRBV7-2 and TRBJ2-5; perhaps D is TRBD1 or TRBD2 (5 bases each). The ends were cut back, 5 bases at V and 5 bases at J, with 15 bases in the middle. Germline V CDR1 and CDR2: SGHTA, FQGNSA. The CDR3 runs 14 residues. CDR3 nucleotides: TGTGCCAGCAGCCCGCAGGGAATAGCGGAGACCCAGTACTTC. Translating it yields CASSPQGIAETQYF. The whole variable domain, remainder taken from reference TRBV7-2 and TRBJ2-5, is GAGVSQSPSNKVTEKGKDVELRCDPISGHTALYWYRQSLGQGLEFLIYFQGNSAPDKSGLPSDRFSAERTGGSVSTLTIQRTQQEDSAVYLCASSPQGIAETQYFGPGTRLLVL.

The sample holds many counts of this clonotype. The CDR3 loop is CATSDLGQGTPQHF. As DNA, the CDR3 is TGTGCCACCAGTGATTTAGGACAGGGGACGCCCCAGCATTTT. The chain is built from TRBV24-1 and TRBJ1-5; 9 bases align to TRBD1. Trimming cost V 1 base and J 9 bases; bases outside gene matches: 3. The CDR3 is 14 residues long. The germline CDR1 and CDR2 sequences are KGHDR and SFDVKD.

The gene calls are TRBV7-3 and TRBJ2-7; 11 bases are shared with TRBD1. J lost 2 bases, V lost 5 bases, and 5 bases had no gene match. This CDR3 region has 15 residues. The V gene's germline CDR1 is SGHTA and CDR2 FQGTGA. CDR3 amino acids: CASSIGQGATYEQYF. The CDR3 DNA sequence: TGTGCCAGCAGCATCGGACAGGGGGCCACCTACGAGCAGTACTTC.

The table lists this clonotype with many counts. This chain links TRBV7-9 with TRBJ2-5; TRBD1 might be the D (5 bases). The CDR3 consists of 14 residues. V dropped 8 bases and J dropped 1 base, with 14 bases sitting between them. Germline V gives CDR1 SEHNR, CDR2 FQNEAQ (reference sequence). As DNA, the CDR3 is TGTGCCAGCTCGAGAACAGGCGCCCAAGAGACCCAGTACTTC. This sequence encodes CASSRTGAQETQYF.